Here is one TCR beta chain with its context. The clone's antigen remains unknown. No per-base quality is available; no much larger clone lies one base away. The immunoSEQ Assay, a bias-controlled multiplex PCR, was used to amplify TCRbeta CDR3 regions from genomic DNA. From the authors' description of their analysis: Nucleated cell counts per sample were estimated from amplification of reference gene primers within the assay. To quantify the absolute abundance of each unique TCRbeta CDR3 rearrangement, sequence reads were collapsed and filtered. For each sample, productive Simpson clonality was calculated by taking the square root of Simpson's diversity index across productive rearrangements. TCRdb provides this immuneACCESS table in a form limited to in-frame rearrangements. Some clones are lacking; in checked studies, under half of them reflect an unresolved V gene, and why the rest are absent is not known. V and J calls and clone size are as listed in that table; D and trimming were resolved from the DNA. The sample profile shows some 130,000 clones; around 89% of them were found once. Of the sample, about 4.5% falls within the top ten clones.

The CDR3 runs 14 amino acids, cysteine and phenylalanine included. The only DNA kept is the CDR3, 42 bases in frame from the first base. V is pruned by 4 bases and J by 2 bases, leaving 6 bases of the junction without a gene match. CDR1 and CDR2, looked up from the germline V gene (reference sequence), are SGHNT and YYREEE. This record belongs to a study of blood T cell repertoires in COVID-19 (TCRdb year 2020). Looking at the study overall: Collaborator samples came from the United States, Italy and Spain and covered acute and convalescent phases of COVID-19. Deeply sampled blood TCRbeta repertoires from subjects exposed to, actively infected with, or recovered from COVID-19 were included in the dataset. Sample metadata almost always included a de-identified subject ID, COVID-19 status, age in years and sex. The samples were drawn from the first 160 participants of the ongoing ImmuneRACE study and from 1,254 subjects provided by 6 global collaborators. The prospective study material was composed of cDNA or gDNA derived from T cells, B-cell-depleted T cells, or PBMCs. HLA class I and class II types, where available, came from metadata supplied by the sample provider rather than from assay-based typing. The repertoires were released in a freely available public database intended as a resource for research on the immune response to SARS-CoV-2.

Paper-wide results and their limitations: The quantity of clinical and demographic metadata differed by source and by participant and was supplied without curation.

In Seattle, one collaborating source enrolled patients while the infection was active and tracked those patients longitudinally over the course of disease. Each collaborating institution followed its own protocols to collect whole blood in K2EDTA tubes. Collaborator samples were shipped for TCRbeta analysis as frozen whole blood, isolated PBMCs, or DNA extracted from either sample type. The sequenced sample was peripheral blood. The receptor was isolated from a man aged 60-69 years with COVID-19, enrolled during active disease. The V and J genes are TRBV5-4 and TRBJ2-7; 7 junctional bases match TRBD2. The nucleotide sequence reads TGTGCCAGCAGCCCCGGGGGAGGGACCTACGAGCAGTACTTC. Its translation reads: CASSPGGGTYEQYF.